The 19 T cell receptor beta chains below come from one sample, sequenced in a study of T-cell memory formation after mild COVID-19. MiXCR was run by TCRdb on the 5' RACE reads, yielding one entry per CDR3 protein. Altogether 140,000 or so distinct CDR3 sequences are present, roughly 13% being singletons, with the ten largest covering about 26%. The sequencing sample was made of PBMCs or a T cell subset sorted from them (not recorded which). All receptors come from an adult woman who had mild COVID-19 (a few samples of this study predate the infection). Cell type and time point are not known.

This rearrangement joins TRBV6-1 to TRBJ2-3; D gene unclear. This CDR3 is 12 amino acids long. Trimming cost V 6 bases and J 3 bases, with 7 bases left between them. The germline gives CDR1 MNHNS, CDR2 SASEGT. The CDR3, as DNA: TGTGCCAGCAGCCGACTGACAGATACGCAGTATTTT. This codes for CASSRLTDTQYF.

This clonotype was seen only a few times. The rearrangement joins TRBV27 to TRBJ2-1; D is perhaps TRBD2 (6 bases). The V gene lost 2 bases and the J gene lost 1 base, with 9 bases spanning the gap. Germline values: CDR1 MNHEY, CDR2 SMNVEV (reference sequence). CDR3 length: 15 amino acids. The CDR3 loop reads CASSLGTQSYNEQFF. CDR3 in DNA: TGTGCCAGCAGTTTAGGGACTCAGTCCTACAATGAGCAGTTCTTC.

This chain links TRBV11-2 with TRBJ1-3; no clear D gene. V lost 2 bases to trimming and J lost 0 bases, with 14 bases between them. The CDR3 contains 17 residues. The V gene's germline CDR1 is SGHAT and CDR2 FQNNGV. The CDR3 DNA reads TGTGCCAGCAGCTTATTCATTGATGAGGCCTCTGGAAACACCATATATTTT. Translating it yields CASSLFIDEASGNTIYF.

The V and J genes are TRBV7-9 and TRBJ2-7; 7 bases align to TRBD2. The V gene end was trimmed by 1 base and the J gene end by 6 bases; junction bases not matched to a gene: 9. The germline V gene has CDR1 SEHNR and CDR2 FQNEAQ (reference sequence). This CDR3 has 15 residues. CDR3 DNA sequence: TGTGCCAGCAGCTTAGTTTCCGAGCGGGGAGGCGAGCAGTACTTC. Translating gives CASSLVSERGGEQYF. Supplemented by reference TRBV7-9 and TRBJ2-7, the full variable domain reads DTGVSQNPRHKITKRGQNVTFRCDPISEHNRLYWYRQTLGQGPEFLTYFQNEAQLEKSRLLSDRFSAERPKGSFSTLEIQRTEQGDSAMYLCASSLVSERGGEQYFGPGTRLTVT.

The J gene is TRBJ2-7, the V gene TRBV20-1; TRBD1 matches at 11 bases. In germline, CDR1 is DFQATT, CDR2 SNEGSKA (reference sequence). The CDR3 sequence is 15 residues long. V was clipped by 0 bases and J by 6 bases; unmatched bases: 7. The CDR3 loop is CSARDLLGTGGEQYF. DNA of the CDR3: TGCAGTGCTAGAGATTTATTAGGGACAGGGGGCGAGCAGTACTTC.

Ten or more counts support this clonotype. CDR3 coding DNA: TGCAGCGTTGAGCTCGTCTCCTACGAGCAGTACTTC. It codes for CSVELVSYEQYF. The chain uses TRBV29-1 and TRBJ2-7; no firm D call. This CDR3 spans 12 amino acids. V was cut by 3 bases and J by 0 bases, with 6 bases left in between. The V gene's germline CDR1 is SQVTM and CDR2 ANQGSEA.

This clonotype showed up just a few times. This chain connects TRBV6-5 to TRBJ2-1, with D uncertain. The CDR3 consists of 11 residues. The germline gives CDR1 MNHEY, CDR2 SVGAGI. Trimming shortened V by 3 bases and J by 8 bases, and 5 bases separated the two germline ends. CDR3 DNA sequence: TGTGCCAGCAGTTATGTGGATGAGCAGTTCTTC. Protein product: CASSYVDEQFF.

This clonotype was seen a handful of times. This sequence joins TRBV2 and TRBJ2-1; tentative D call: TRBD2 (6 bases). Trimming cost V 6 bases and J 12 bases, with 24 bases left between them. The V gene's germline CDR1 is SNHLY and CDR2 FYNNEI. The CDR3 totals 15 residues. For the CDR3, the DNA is TGTGCCAGCAGCCCCACTAGCAGCCTAAGGGTAGGGCAGTTCTTC. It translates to CASSPTSSLRVGQFF.

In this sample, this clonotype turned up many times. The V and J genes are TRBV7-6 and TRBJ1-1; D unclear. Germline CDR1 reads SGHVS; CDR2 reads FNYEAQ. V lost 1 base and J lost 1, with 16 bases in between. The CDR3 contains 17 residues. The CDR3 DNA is TGTGCCAGCAGCTTAGAGGGCGGCGACCTGAAGAACACTGAAGCTTTCTTT. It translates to CASSLEGGDLKNTEAFF. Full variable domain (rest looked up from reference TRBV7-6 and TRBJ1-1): GAGVSQSPRYKVTKRGQDVALRCDPISGHVSLYWYRQALGQGPEFLTYFNYEAQQDKSGLPNDRFSAERPEGSISTLTIQRTEQRDSAMYRCASSLEGGDLKNTEAFFGQGTRLTVV.

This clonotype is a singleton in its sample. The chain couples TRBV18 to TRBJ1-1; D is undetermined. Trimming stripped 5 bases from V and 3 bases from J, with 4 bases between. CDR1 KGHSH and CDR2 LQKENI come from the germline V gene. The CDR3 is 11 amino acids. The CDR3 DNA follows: TGTGCCAGCTCAAGGGACACTGAAGCTTTCTTT. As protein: CASSRDTEAFF. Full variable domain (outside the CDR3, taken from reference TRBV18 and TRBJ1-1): NAGVMQNPRHLVRRRGQEARLRCSPMKGHSHVYWYRQLPEEGLKFMVYLQKENIIDESGMPKERFSAEFPKEGPSILRIQQVVRGDSAAYFCASSRDTEAFFGQGTRLTVV.

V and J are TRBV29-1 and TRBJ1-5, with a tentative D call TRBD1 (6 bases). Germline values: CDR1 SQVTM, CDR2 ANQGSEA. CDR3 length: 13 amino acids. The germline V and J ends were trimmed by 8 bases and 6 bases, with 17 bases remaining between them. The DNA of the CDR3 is TGCAGCCTCGAACCGGGAGGGGGTCAGCCCCAGCATTTT. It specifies CSLEPGGGQPQHF.

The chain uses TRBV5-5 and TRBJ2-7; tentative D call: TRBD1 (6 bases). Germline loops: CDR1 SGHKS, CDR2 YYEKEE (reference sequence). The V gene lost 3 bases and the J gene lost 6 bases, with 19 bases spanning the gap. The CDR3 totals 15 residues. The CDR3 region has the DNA TGTGCCAGCAGCTACGTACAGGGTCCCCCTGGCGAGCAGTACTTC. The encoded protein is CASSYVQGPPGEQYF.

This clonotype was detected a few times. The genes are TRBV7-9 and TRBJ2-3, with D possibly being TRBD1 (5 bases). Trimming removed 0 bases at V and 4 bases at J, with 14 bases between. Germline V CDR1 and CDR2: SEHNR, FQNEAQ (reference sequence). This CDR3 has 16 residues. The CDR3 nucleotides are TGTGCCAGCAGCTTAGCGCTATCAGGGTTGGCAGATACGCAGTATTTT. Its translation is CASSLALSGLADTQYF.

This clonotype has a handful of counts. CDR3 protein: CATRGSYNEQFF. As DNA, the CDR3 is TGTGCCACCAGGGGTTCGTACAATGAGCAGTTCTTC. V is TRBV24-1 and J is TRBJ2-1; no clear D gene. Looked up from germline, CDR1 is KGHDR and CDR2 is SFDVKD. The germline V and J ends were trimmed by 7 bases and 4 bases, with 7 bases remaining between them. The CDR3 length is 12 residues.

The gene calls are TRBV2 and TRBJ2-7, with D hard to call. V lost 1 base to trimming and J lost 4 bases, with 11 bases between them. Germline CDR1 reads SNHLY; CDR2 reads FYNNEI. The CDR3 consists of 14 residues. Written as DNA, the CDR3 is TGTGCCAGCAGTGAAGGGTCTGGGATGTACGAGCAGTACTTC. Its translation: CASSEGSGMYEQYF.

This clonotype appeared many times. The CDR3 here is CASSYSTAGKLFF. The CDR3 DNA follows: TGTGCCAGCAGTTACTCAACTGCCGGAAAACTGTTTTTT. This chain joins TRBV6-5 and TRBJ1-4; D ambiguous. The V gene lost 0 bases and the J gene lost 10 bases, with 9 bases spanning the gap. The length of the CDR3 is 13 residues. Per the germline V gene, CDR1 is MNHEY and CDR2 is SVGAGI.

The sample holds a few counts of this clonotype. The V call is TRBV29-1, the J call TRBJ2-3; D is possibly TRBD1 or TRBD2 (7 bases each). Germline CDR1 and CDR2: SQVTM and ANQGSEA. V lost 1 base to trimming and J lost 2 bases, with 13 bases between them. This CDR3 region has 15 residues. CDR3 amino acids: CSVEVTGRDTDTQYF. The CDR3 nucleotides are TGCAGCGTTGAAGTGACAGGGAGGGACACAGATACGCAGTATTTT.

CDR3 in DNA: TGTGCCAGCAGCTCGAGAGCGGCTCTCACCGGGGAGCTGTTTTTT. Encoded protein: CASSSRAALTGELFF. The chain joins TRBV5-4 to TRBJ2-2, with D possibly matching TRBD2 (5 bases). Trimming pared 3 bases from V and 4 bases from J, leaving 13 bases between. CDR3 size: 15 residues. Germline loops: CDR1 SGHNT, CDR2 YYREEE (reference sequence). Full variable domain (missing parts from reference TRBV5-4 and TRBJ2-2): ETGVTQSPTHLIKTRGQQVTLRCSSQSGHNTVSWYQQALGQGPQFIFQYYREEENGRGNFPPRFSGLQFPNYSSELNVNALELDDSALYLCASSSRAALTGELFFGEGSRLTVL.

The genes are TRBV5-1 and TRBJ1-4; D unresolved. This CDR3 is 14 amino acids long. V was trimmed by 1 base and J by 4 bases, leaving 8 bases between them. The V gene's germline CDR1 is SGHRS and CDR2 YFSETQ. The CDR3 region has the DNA TGCGCCAGCAGCTTGTCTGGGGATAATGAAAAACTGTTTTTT. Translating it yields CASSLSGDNEKLFF.